This TCR beta chain was recorded in a study of cytomegalovirus exposure and HLA in healthy donors (dated by TCRdb to between 2016 and 2019). Background on the whole study: A later analysis indicated that the 120 or so validation repertoires were generated on the platform also employed for the approximately 700 repertoires of the first cohort. In addition to the first cohort of hundreds of subjects, a separate validation cohort of 130 or so different subjects was used. The study was designed to test whether signatures of past pathogen exposure could be identified by cataloging public T cell receptors. To predict cytomegalovirus infection status, the study brought together high-throughput TCR immunosequencing, statistical association of individual TCRs with disease status, and machine learning. Findings and caveats that apply to the study as a whole: Subsequent analysis determined that TCRs grouped into clusters in the first cohort also showed a tendency toward co-occurrence across the 120 validation repertoires, and approximately 93% of cluster scores exceeded 0. A total of fewer than 200 TCR beta chains were listed by the study as associated with cytomegalovirus. Most TCR sequences were seen in very few donors, while some public TCRs were found in many individuals. The authors suggested that the approach could potentially be generalized to other disease states and immunological phenotypes. The classifier was reported to diagnose cytomegalovirus status with high specificity and sensitivity in both the original and validation cohorts. A few of the identified cytomegalovirus-associated TCR beta chains were confirmed in vitro to be specific for cytomegalovirus antigens. All 120 or so repertoires were used to score co-occurrence in the validation cohort in a later analysis, because that analysis had no HLA typing for the cohort.

A remark on this clone: What antigen it recognizes has not been identified. The record has no base qualities; no much larger clone is one base away.

Separate from the approximately 670-subject first cohort, the validation cohort of 120 subjects was the group to which the donors belonged. Libraries were built with the immunoSEQ multiplex PCR assay. The original methods were these. To diagnose cytomegalovirus status from the catalog of TCR beta chain sequences, a statistical classification framework was built. As stored in TCRdb, this immuneACCESS dataset retains in-frame rearrangements with V and J assigned. A fraction of the clones does not appear; measured against another copy, unresolved V genes explain less than half of the discrepancy, and the remainder lacks a known reason. Clone size and the V and J calls come from that table; the DNA yielded D and trimming. For this sample the table gives approximately 65,000 clones, of which approximately 96% were detected only once. The biggest ten clones account for 4.5% of the sample. The sample consisted of PBMCs. This TCR was recovered from a woman aged 18-29 years in good health and CMV-seropositive.

The CDR3 loop reads CASSLAGGYQETQYF. The bases are TGTGCCAGCAGCCTAGCAGGGGGCTACCAAGAGACCCAGTACTTC. The chain links TRBV14 with TRBJ2-5, with 8 middle bases fitting TRBD1. From its cysteine to its phenylalanine, the CDR3 spans 15 amino acids. Only the CDR3 region is kept as DNA, spanning 45 bases read in frame from base 1. CDR1 and CDR2, looked up from the germline V gene, are SGHDN and FVKESK. The germline V and J ends show losses of 4 bases and 0 bases respectively, and no gene match explains 4 bases of the junction. This CDR3, with the reference TRBV14 and TRBJ2-5 proteins standing in past its ends, gives the full variable domain EAGVTQFPSHSVIEKGQTVTLRCDPISGHDNLYWYRRVMGKEIKFLLHFVKESKQDESGMPNNRFLAERTGGTYSTLKVQPAELEDSGVYFCASSLAGGYQETQYFGPGTRLLVL.